The entry that follows covers one TCR beta chain sequence. No antigen is known for it. This was the immunoSEQ version 4 assay in survey mode. Clones were sequenced by immunoSEQ multiplex PCR, and TCRdb holds only the in-frame ones, with some missing. The sample has approximately 44,000 clones, around 89% seen once. This sample was taken from a study of persistence of HIV-infected CD4 T cells. Study context: Blood samples, up to roughly 200 mL, came from multiple time points, except two leukapheresis donors sampled once.

The germline V gene has CDR1 SGHRS and CDR2 YFSETQ. Trimming at V came to 3 bases and at J to 4 bases, leaving 10 bases not matched to a gene. CDR3 length: 16 amino acids. Nonspecific anti-CD3/anti-CD28 bead stimulation represents the broad CD4+ T cell repertoire. Sorting of responding CD4+ T cells relied on upregulated CD40 ligand together with CD69. V usage is TRBV5-1 and J usage is TRBJ1-2, with TRBD1 identical over 9 bases. This material consisted of CD4+ T cells sorted from PBMCs after roughly 18-hour stimulation, taken from a patient who received antiretroviral therapy. This TCR was recovered from an adult man with HIV who was CMV-seropositive. The chain's CDR3 is CASSSTPGQGSYGYTF. CDR3 bases: TGCGCCAGCAGCTCCACCCCGGGACAGGGCAGCTATGGCTACACCTTC.